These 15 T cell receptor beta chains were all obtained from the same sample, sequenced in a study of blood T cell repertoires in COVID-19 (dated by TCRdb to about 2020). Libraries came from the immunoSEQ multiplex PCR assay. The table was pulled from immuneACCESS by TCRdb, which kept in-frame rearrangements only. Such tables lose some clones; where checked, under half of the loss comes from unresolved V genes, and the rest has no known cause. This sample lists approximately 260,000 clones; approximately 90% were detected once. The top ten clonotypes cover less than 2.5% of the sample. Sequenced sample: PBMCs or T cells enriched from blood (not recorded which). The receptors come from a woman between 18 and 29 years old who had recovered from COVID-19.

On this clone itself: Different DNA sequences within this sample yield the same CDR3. DNA for the CDR3: TGTGCCAGCAGCACCCAGGGTGGCACTGAAGCTTTCTTT. Translation gives CASSTQGGTEAFF. The rearrangement uses TRBV7-2 and TRBJ1-1; TRBD1 is a possible D gene (5 bases). The V and J ends lost 5 bases and 4 bases respectively, with 11 bases between them. From germline, CDR1 is SGHTA and CDR2 FQGNSA. This CDR3 region has 13 residues.

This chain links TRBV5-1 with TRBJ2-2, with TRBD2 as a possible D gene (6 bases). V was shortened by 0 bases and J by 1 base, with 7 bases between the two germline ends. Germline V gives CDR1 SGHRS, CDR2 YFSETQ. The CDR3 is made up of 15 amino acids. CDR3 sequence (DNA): TGCGCCAGCAGCTTGGCGGGAGAGAACACCGGGGAGCTGTTTTTT. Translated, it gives CASSLAGENTGELFF.

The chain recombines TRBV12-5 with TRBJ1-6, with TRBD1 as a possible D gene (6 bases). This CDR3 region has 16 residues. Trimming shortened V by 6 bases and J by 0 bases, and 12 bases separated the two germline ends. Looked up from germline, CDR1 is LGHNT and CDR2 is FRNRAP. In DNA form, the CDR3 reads TGTGCTAGTGGCTCGGGACAAGGCTCCTATAATTCACCCCTCCACTTT. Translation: CASGSGQGSYNSPLHF. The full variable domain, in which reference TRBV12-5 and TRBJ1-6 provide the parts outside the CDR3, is DARVTQTPRHKVTEMGQEVTMRCQPILGHNTVFWYRQTMMQGLELLAYFRNRAPLDDSGMPKDRFSAEMPDATLATLKIQPSEPRDSAVYFCASGSGQGSYNSPLHFGNGTRLTVT.

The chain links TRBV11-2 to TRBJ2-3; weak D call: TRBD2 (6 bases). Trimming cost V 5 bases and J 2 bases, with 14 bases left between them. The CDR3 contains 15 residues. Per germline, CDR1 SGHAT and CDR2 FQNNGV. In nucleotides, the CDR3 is TGTGCCAGCAGCCCGTGGAGGGGTAACACAGATACGCAGTATTTT. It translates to CASSPWRGNTDTQYF. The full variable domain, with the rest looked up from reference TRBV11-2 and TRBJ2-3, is EAGVAQSPRYKIIEKRQSVAFWCNPISGHATLYWYQQILGQGPKLLIQFQNNGVVDDSQLPKDRFSAERLKGVDSTLKIQPAKLEDSAVYLCASSPWRGNTDTQYFGPGTRLTVL.

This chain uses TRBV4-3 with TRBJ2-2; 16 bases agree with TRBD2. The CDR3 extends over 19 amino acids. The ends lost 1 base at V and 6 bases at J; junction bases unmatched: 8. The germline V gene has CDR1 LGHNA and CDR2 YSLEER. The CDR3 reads CASSQVGTSGGARAGELFF. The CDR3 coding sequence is TGCGCCAGCAGCCAAGTAGGGACTAGCGGGGGGGCCAGGGCCGGGGAGCTGTTTTTT.

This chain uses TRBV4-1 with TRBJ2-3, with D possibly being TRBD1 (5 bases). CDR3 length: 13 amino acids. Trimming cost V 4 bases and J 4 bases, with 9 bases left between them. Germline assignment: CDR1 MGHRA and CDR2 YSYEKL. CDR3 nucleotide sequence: TGCGCCAGCAGCCTCGACAGCGCAGATACGCAGTATTTT. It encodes CASSLDSADTQYF.

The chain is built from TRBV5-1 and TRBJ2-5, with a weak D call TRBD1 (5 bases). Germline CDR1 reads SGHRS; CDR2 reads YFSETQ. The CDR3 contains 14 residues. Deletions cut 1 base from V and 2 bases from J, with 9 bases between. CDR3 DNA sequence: TGCGCCAGCAGCTTGACAGGAGAACAAGAGACCCAGTACTTC. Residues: CASSLTGEQETQYF.

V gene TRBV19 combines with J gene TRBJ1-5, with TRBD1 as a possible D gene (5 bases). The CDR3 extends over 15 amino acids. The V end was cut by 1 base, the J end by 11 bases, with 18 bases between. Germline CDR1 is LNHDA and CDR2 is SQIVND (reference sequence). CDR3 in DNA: TGTGCCAGTAGTATAGCGGGATCGGGGGATCGGGCCCAGCATTTT. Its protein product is CASSIAGSGDRAQHF. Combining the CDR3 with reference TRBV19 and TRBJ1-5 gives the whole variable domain DGGITQSPKYLFRKEGQNVTLSCEQNLNHDAMYWYRQDPGQGLRLIYYSQIVNDFQKGDIAEGYSVSREKKESFPLTVTSAQKNPTAFYLCASSIAGSGDRAQHFGDGTRLSIL.

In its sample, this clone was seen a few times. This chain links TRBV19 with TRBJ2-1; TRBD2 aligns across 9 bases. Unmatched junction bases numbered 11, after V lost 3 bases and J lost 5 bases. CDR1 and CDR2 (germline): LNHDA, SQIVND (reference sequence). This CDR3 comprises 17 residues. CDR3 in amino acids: CASSMGSGSGPNNEQFF. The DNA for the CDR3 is TGTGCCAGTAGTATGGGTAGCGGGAGTGGCCCAAACAATGAGCAGTTCTTC.

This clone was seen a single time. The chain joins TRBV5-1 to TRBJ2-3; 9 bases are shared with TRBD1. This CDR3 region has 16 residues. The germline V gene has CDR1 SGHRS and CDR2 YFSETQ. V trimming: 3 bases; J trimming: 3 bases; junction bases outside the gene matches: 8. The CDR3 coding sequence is TGCGCCAGCAGCTCCAATCCGGGACAGGGAACAGATACGCAGTATTTT. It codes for CASSSNPGQGTDTQYF.

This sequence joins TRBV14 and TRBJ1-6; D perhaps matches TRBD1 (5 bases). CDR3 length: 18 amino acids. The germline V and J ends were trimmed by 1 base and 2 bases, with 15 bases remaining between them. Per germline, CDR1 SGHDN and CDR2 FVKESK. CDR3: CASSQAASGSAYNSPLHF. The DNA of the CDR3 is TGTGCCAGCAGCCAAGCCGCCTCAGGGTCGGCCTATAATTCACCCCTCCACTTT.

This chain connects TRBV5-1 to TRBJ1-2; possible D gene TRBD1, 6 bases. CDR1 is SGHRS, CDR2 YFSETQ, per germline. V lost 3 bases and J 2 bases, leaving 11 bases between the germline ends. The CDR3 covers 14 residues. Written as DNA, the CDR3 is TGCGCCAGCAGCTACAGGGTATCGAACTATGGCTACACCTTC. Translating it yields CASSYRVSNYGYTF.

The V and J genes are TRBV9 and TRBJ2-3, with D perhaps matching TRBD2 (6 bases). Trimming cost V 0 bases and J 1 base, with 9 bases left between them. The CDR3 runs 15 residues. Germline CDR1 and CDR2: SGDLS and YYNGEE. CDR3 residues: CASSVGAGRTDTQYF. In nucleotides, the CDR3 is TGTGCCAGCAGCGTAGGGGCGGGACGCACAGATACGCAGTATTTT.

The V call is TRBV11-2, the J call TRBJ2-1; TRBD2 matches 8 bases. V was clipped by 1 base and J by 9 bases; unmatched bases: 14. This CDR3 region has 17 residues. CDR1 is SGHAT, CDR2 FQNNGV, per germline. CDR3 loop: CASSLATGVAGRGEQFF. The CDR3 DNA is TGTGCCAGCAGCTTAGCCACCGGGGTAGCGGGGCGAGGTGAGCAGTTCTTC. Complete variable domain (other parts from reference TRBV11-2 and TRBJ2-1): EAGVAQSPRYKIIEKRQSVAFWCNPISGHATLYWYQQILGQGPKLLIQFQNNGVVDDSQLPKDRFSAERLKGVDSTLKIQPAKLEDSAVYLCASSLATGVAGRGEQFFGPGTRLTVL.

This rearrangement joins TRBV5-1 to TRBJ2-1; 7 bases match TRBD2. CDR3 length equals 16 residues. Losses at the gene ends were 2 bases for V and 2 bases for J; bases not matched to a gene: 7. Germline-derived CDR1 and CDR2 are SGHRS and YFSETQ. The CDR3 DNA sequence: TGCGCCAGCAGCTTCGGAGGAAGCGGGGCCTACAATGAGCAGTTCTTC. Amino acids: CASSFGGSGAYNEQFF.